The 19 T cell receptor beta chains given below trace back to one sample, sequenced in a study of T cells in Graves' hyperthyroidism and ophthalmopathy. TCR beta CDR3 sequences were amplified from RNA transcripts. HTBI primers were the set used in a first-round RT-PCR of the TCR CDR3. TCRdb passed the multiplex PCR reads through MiXCR, listing each CDR3 protein once. The table includes about 500,000 distinct CDR3 sequences, 16% detected once. Sample: blood. These receptors came from a woman aged 30 to 39 with Graves' ophthalmopathy.

This sequence joins TRBV10-3 and TRBJ2-7; possible D gene TRBD2, 5 bases. Trimming stripped 6 bases from V and 0 bases from J, with 18 bases between. Germline CDR1 ENHRY, CDR2 SYGVKD. The CDR3 covers 16 residues. The CDR3 DNA reads TGTGCCATCAGGAACCCCCTGGGTAGCGTCTCCTACGAGCAGTACTTC. Residues: CAIRNPLGSVSYEQYF.

This clonotype was seen many times. The chain couples TRBV6-1 to TRBJ2-7; weak D call: TRBD1 (5 bases). The V end was cut by 7 bases, the J end by 3 bases, with 16 bases between. The CDR3 loop spans 14 amino acids. CDR1 and CDR2 (germline): MNHNS, SASEGT. The CDR3: CASTLRGGRYEQYF. CDR3 DNA: TGTGCCAGCACCCTAAGGGGCGGCCGCTACGAGCAGTACTTC.

The sample holds many counts of this clonotype. V is TRBV7-9 and J is TRBJ2-1; D remains ambiguous. Trimming took 6 bases from V and 8 from J, leaving 8 bases between them. The germline V gene has CDR1 SEHNR and CDR2 FQNEAQ (reference sequence). This CDR3 spans 11 amino acids. Here the CDR3 DNA reads TGTGCCAGCAGTCGACTGGATGAGCAGTTCTTC. Protein: CASSRLDEQFF.

The chain is built from TRBV19 and TRBJ2-7, with TRBD2 identical over 11 bases. The germline V gene has CDR1 LNHDA and CDR2 SQIVND (reference sequence). The CDR3 extends over 17 amino acids. Losses at the gene ends were 3 bases for V and 3 bases for J; bases not matched to a gene: 10. CDR3 loop: CASSMGKLAGAYYEQYF. In DNA, the CDR3 is TGTGCCAGTAGTATGGGGAAACTAGCGGGAGCATACTACGAGCAGTACTTC.

This clonotype was detected a few times. CDR3 coding DNA: TGTGCCAGCAGGGGAACAAATGCTGGCTATGGCTACACCTTC. Protein sequence: CASRGTNAGYGYTF. This chain uses TRBV2 with TRBJ1-2; D unclear. The CDR3 extends over 14 amino acids. Germline V gives CDR1 SNHLY, CDR2 FYNNEI. The germline V and J ends were trimmed by 6 bases and 4 bases, with 15 bases remaining between them.

This clonotype was picked up many times. The CDR3 is CSASMTGYNTEAFF. CDR3 DNA: TGCAGTGCTAGTATGACAGGGTATAACACTGAAGCTTTCTTT. The rearrangement links TRBV20-1 to TRBJ1-1; 7 bases map to TRBD1. The V gene's germline CDR1 is DFQATT and CDR2 SNEGSKA (reference sequence). The CDR3 totals 14 residues. The J segment lost 2 bases and the V segment lost 3 bases, leaving 6 bases of the junction unmatched.

This clonotype was observed a handful of times. V gene TRBV13 combines with J gene TRBJ1-3, with D unresolved. V was cut by 5 bases and J by 1 base, with 18 bases left in between. CDR1 is PRHDT, CDR2 FYEKMQ, per germline (reference sequence). The CDR3 covers 17 residues. Here the CDR3 DNA reads TGTGCCAGCAGCCTATATTTAAACATAGGATCTGGAAACACCATATATTTT. Translating gives CASSLYLNIGSGNTIYF.

This clonotype occurred many times. The genes are TRBV6-5 and TRBJ2-1; possibly TRBD2 for D (5 bases). Deletions cut 0 bases from V and 5 bases from J, with 11 bases between. The CDR3 has 15 amino acids. Germline V gene lookup returns CDR1 MNHEY and CDR2 SVGAGI. The CDR3 bases are TGTGCCAGCAGTTACTCGACGGGGTTTCACAATGAGCAGTTCTTC. It specifies CASSYSTGFHNEQFF.

Concerning this clonotype: A single base separates this from a much larger clone, so it may be a read error. The rearrangement uses TRBV7-3 and TRBJ2-7; D not resolved. Judging by the DNA end, TRBJ2-1 fits better; the J call may be wrong. Germline V gene lookup returns CDR1 SGHTA and CDR2 FQGTGA. CDR3 length: 17 residues. The CDR3 reads CASSSVRETGASYEQFF. In DNA, the CDR3 is TGTGCCAGCAGCTCTGTTAGGGAAACGGGCGCTTCCTACGAGCAGTTCTTC.

Ten or more counts support this clonotype. The rearrangement uses TRBV14 and TRBJ2-7; possible D gene TRBD1, 5 bases. Germline values: CDR1 SGHDN, CDR2 FVKESK. The CDR3 contains 17 residues. The V gene lost 1 base and the J gene lost 0 bases, with 16 bases spanning the gap. CDR3 DNA: TGTGCCAGCAGCCAAGGATGGGGCAGGGATGGCTCCTACGAGCAGTACTTC. Translating gives CASSQGWGRDGSYEQYF. Drawing the rest from reference TRBV14 and TRBJ2-7, the complete variable domain is EAGVTQFPSHSVIEKGQTVTLRCDPISGHDNLYWYRRVMGKEIKFLLHFVKESKQDESGMPNNRFLAERTGGTYSTLKVQPAELEDSGVYFCASSQGWGRDGSYEQYFGPGTRLTVT.

This clonotype was detected a few times. This chain connects TRBV12-3 or TRBV12-4 to TRBJ1-5, with D hard to call. Trimming took 5 bases from V and 3 from J, leaving 5 bases between them. This CDR3 contains 12 residues. The CDR3 coding sequence is TGTGCCAGCAGTCTCTTCAATCAGCCCCAGCATTTT. The encoded protein is CASSLFNQPQHF.

This clonotype was counted only a few times. A single base separates this from a much larger clone, so it may be a read error. The CDR3 does not end in the conserved phenylalanine or tryptophan, so this is likely a read error. The J gene is TRBJ1-1, the V gene TRBV5-1; the D gene is possibly TRBD1 (5 bases). V lost 2 bases and J 7 bases, leaving 12 bases between the germline ends. CDR3 length: 13 residues. Germline V gives CDR1 SGHRS, CDR2 YFSETQ. The CDR3 spells CASSFGGSFEAFL. CDR3 nucleotide sequence: TGCGCCAGCAGCTTTGGGGGTTCGTTTGAAGCTTTCCTT.

The V call is TRBV29-1, the J call TRBJ2-1; 11 bases agree with TRBD2. This CDR3 has 15 amino acids. The germline CDR1 and CDR2 sequences are SQVTM and ANQGSEA. V lost 6 bases, J lost 5 bases, and 9 bases stayed unmatched. CDR3: CSVKLAGAPDNEQFF. CDR3 in DNA: TGCAGCGTAAAACTAGCGGGAGCCCCTGACAATGAGCAGTTCTTC.

This clonotype was detected a few times. The rearrangement joins TRBV12-3 or TRBV12-4 to TRBJ1-4; TRBD1 is a possible D gene (5 bases). This CDR3 is built from 17 residues. Trimming cost V 4 bases and J 4 bases, with 19 bases left between them. The CDR3 is CASSYLGQGPYNEKLFF. CDR3 DNA: TGTGCCAGCAGTTATTTGGGCCAGGGACCCTATAATGAAAAACTGTTTTTT.

This clonotype has more than one count but fewer than ten. J is TRBJ1-6 and V is TRBV5-4, with TRBD1 matching 8 bases. After removal of 4 bases from V and 7 bases from J, the junction contained 13 bases not matched to a gene. CDR3 size: 17 residues. Germline CDR1 and CDR2: SGHNT and YYREEE (reference sequence). The CDR3 nucleotides read TGTGCCAGCAGCCTCGGGACAGGCCCTCCGGGGAATTCACCCCTCCACTTT. This gives the protein CASSLGTGPPGNSPLHF.

A note on this clonotype: This may come from a read error, since a much larger clone is one base off. V and J are TRBV12-3 or TRBV12-4 and TRBJ2-1, with D perhaps being TRBD1 or TRBD2 (5 bases each). The V and J ends lost 6 bases and 3 bases respectively, with 15 bases between them. This CDR3 is built from 15 residues. DNA for the CDR3: TGTGCCAGCAGCCCCGCTGGGGGAATCTACAATGAGCAGTTCTTC. It codes for CASSPAGGIYNEQFF.

The rearrangement uses TRBV29-1 and TRBJ2-7; D possibly corresponds to TRBD1 (5 bases). Per germline, CDR1 SQVTM and CDR2 ANQGSEA. V was pared by 5 bases and J by 2 bases, with 13 bases between. The CDR3 covers 13 residues. The CDR3 region has the DNA TGCAGCGTTTTGGACAAGGAAACCTACGAGCAGTACTTC. Translating gives CSVLDKETYEQYF.

This clonotype was found many times. The CDR3 loop is CASRVSGNQPQHF. The CDR3 coding sequence is TGCGCCAGCAGGGTCTCGGGCAATCAGCCCCAGCATTTT. This chain uses TRBV5-1 with TRBJ1-5, with D hard to call. CDR3 length: 13 residues. The germline V gene encodes CDR1 SGHRS and CDR2 YFSETQ. The V end was cut by 5 bases, the J end by 2 bases, with 8 bases between.

The rearrangement joins TRBV28 to TRBJ1-2; 8 bases align to TRBD1. The CDR3 has 14 residues. In germline, CDR1 is MDHEN, CDR2 SYDVKM. Trimming cost V 6 bases and J 7 bases; bases outside gene matches: 10. The CDR3 DNA reads as TGTGCCAGCAGACAACAAACAGGGGGGGTTGGCTACACCTTC. Amino acids: CASRQQTGGVGYTF.